This passage covers 32 T cell receptor beta chains from one sample sequenced in a study of early T cells in non-severe SARS-CoV-2 infection (dated by TCRdb to the early 2020s). Preparation of the library involved 5' RACE. TCRdb names NextSeq 500 as the instrument used. In-frame beta chains were kept once TCRdb had trimmed the public reads at Q25 with fastp and called clones with MiXCR. Each entry merges the rows of one CDR3 protein and shows their most common DNA and genes. The sample records approximately 62,000 distinct CDR3 sequences, 12% of which are singletons. Around 4.5% of the sample lies in the top ten. Source material: whole blood. The origin of the receptors is an adult who was a healthcare worker with PCR-confirmed SARS-CoV-2 infection or an uninfected control (not recorded which).

V gene TRBV9 combines with J gene TRBJ2-2, with 10 bases lining up with TRBD2. The germline V gene has CDR1 SGDLS and CDR2 YYNGEE. This CDR3 is 18 amino acids long. V dropped 5 bases and J dropped 6; count of bases not matched to a gene: 16. The CDR3 DNA follows: TGTGCCAGCAGTCAGACTAGCGGGCGTCGGGTTGCGGCCGGGGAGCTGTTTTTT. Protein sequence: CASSQTSGRRVAAGELFF.

In this sample, this clonotype turned up many times. This sequence joins TRBV28 and TRBJ2-1; 9 nucleotides match TRBD2. Germline loops: CDR1 MDHEN, CDR2 SYDVKM. With V trimmed by 0 bases and J by 10 bases, 7 bases remained unmatched. This CDR3 contains 15 residues. This CDR3 reads CASSLWLAGVQEQFF. As DNA, the CDR3 is TGTGCCAGCAGTTTATGGTTAGCGGGAGTCCAAGAGCAGTTCTTC.

The rearrangement uses TRBV7-2 and TRBJ1-1; the match to TRBD1 covers 7 bases. V was pared by 5 bases and J by 0 bases, with 6 bases of the junction left unmatched. The CDR3 sequence is 15 residues long. Germline CDR1 is SGHTA and CDR2 is FQGNSA. This CDR3 reads CASSLGQPMNTEAFF. CDR3 DNA sequence: TGTGCCAGCAGCCTGGGACAGCCTATGAACACTGAAGCTTTCTTT.

V usage is TRBV6-5 and J usage is TRBJ2-7; D ambiguous. Trimming left V 0 bases short and J 2 bases short, with 14 bases between. CDR1 and CDR2 (germline): MNHEY, SVGAGI. This CDR3 is 16 amino acids long. Written as DNA, the CDR3 is TGTGCCAGCAGTTACTCGTTCGACTTGACCACCTACGAGCAGTACTTC. Protein product: CASSYSFDLTTYEQYF.

This clonotype has ten or more counts. This chain uses TRBV20-1 with TRBJ2-1; tentatively, D is TRBD2 (5 bases). Per the germline V gene, CDR1 is DFQATT and CDR2 is SNEGSKA (reference sequence). Trimming removed 5 bases at V and 7 bases at J, with 15 bases between. The CDR3 length is 13 residues. Here the CDR3 DNA reads TGCAGTGCTGTAATTTCAGGAGGTAATGAGCAGTTCTTC. As protein: CSAVISGGNEQFF.

This clonotype was recorded at least ten times. This sequence joins TRBV28 and TRBJ2-1; D perhaps matches TRBD1 (5 bases). Germline lookup yields CDR1 MDHEN and CDR2 SYDVKM. The CDR3 runs 12 residues. Trimming removed 5 bases at V and 12 bases at J, with 14 bases between. The CDR3 reads CASSNPGIRQFF. Here the CDR3 DNA reads TGTGCCAGCAGTAATCCAGGGATCCGGCAGTTCTTC.

This chain links TRBV20-1 with TRBJ2-3, with 11 bases lining up with TRBD2. There are 16 residues in the CDR3. J lost 2 bases, V lost 0 bases, and 4 bases had no gene match. Germline lookup yields CDR1 DFQATT and CDR2 SNEGSKA (reference sequence). The DNA for the CDR3 is TGCAGTGCTAGAGAACTACTAGCGGGAGACACAGATACGCAGTATTTT. It codes for CSARELLAGDTDTQYF.

The sample holds a few counts of this clonotype. This chain uses TRBV29-1 with TRBJ2-2; 13 bases align to TRBD2. After removal of 7 bases from V and 2 bases from J, the junction contained 7 bases not matched to a gene. The CDR3 is 16 amino acids. Germline CDR1 is SQVTM and CDR2 is ANQGSEA. CDR3 sequence: CSAKGLAGHNTGELFF. CDR3 nucleotide sequence: TGCAGCGCCAAGGGACTAGCGGGACATAACACCGGGGAGCTGTTTTTT.

At least ten counts were recorded for this clonotype. V gene TRBV28 combines with J gene TRBJ2-1; D may correspond to TRBD1 or TRBD2 (7 bases each). V lost 6 bases and J lost 4, with 13 bases in between. This CDR3 is 14 amino acids long. Germline CDR1 MDHEN, CDR2 SYDVKM. The CDR3 bases are TGTGCCAGCAGCGAGCGGGACAGTTACAATGAGCAGTTCTTC. This codes for CASSERDSYNEQFF.

This clonotype was recorded a few times. V gene TRBV19 combines with J gene TRBJ2-3; D tentatively reads TRBD1 or TRBD2 (5 bases each). Germline CDR1 is LNHDA and CDR2 is SQIVND (reference sequence). Trimming removed 2 bases at V and 1 base at J, with 10 bases between. The length of the CDR3 is 15 residues. CDR3 residues: CASSISQGGTDTQYF. CDR3 sequence (DNA): TGTGCCAGTAGTATATCCCAGGGAGGCACAGATACGCAGTATTTT. Full variable domain (remainder filled in from reference TRBV19 and TRBJ2-3): DGGITQSPKYLFRKEGQNVTLSCEQNLNHDAMYWYRQDPGQGLRLIYYSQIVNDFQKGDIAEGYSVSREKKESFPLTVTSAQKNPTAFYLCASSISQGGTDTQYFGPGTRLTVL.

This clonotype was counted ten times or more. The rearrangement joins TRBV6-6 to TRBJ2-3, with 11 bases identical to TRBD2. Trimming removed 6 bases from V and 2 bases from J; junction bases left unmatched: 7. The CDR3 consists of 16 residues. Germline CDR1 reads MNHNY; CDR2 reads SVGAGI (reference sequence). This CDR3 is CASSHGTSGYTDTQYF. CDR3 DNA: TGTGCCAGCAGCCACGGGACTAGCGGTTACACAGATACGCAGTATTTT.

This clonotype was counted at least ten times. The chain links TRBV7-2 to TRBJ1-2; no definite D call. The germline V gene encodes CDR1 SGHTA and CDR2 FQGNSA. The CDR3 is 13 residues long. Trimming removed 5 bases at V and 5 bases at J, with 12 bases between. In DNA form, the CDR3 reads TGTGCCAGCAGCCTAACGGAGAATTATGGCTACACCTTC. Protein product: CASSLTENYGYTF.

This clonotype was detected many times. The gene calls are TRBV5-1 and TRBJ2-2; D remains ambiguous. Germline CDR1 and CDR2: SGHRS and YFSETQ. V lost 2 bases and J 5 bases, leaving 13 bases between the germline ends. The CDR3 loop spans 15 amino acids. The CDR3 here is CASSFGTMPTGELFF. In DNA form, the CDR3 reads TGCGCCAGCAGCTTTGGCACCATGCCTACCGGGGAGCTGTTTTTT.

There are a few counts of this clonotype. The V call is TRBV7-9, the J call TRBJ2-3, with a tentative D call TRBD2 (7 bases). Germline V lookup: CDR1 SEHNR, CDR2 FQNEAQ (reference sequence). The V gene lost 2 bases and the J gene lost 1 base, with 10 bases spanning the gap. This CDR3 contains 15 residues. Written as DNA, the CDR3 is TGTGCCAGCAGCTTAAGGCGGGGGCGCACAGATACGCAGTATTTT. Translation: CASSLRRGRTDTQYF.

This clonotype was counted a few times. This rearrangement joins TRBV3-1 to TRBJ2-5, with TRBD2 identical over 12 bases. The length of the CDR3 is 14 residues. V shed 7 bases, J shed 3 bases, and the junction held 3 bases outside the gene matches. Germline V gene lookup returns CDR1 LGHDT and CDR2 YNNKEL (reference sequence). CDR3 sequence (DNA): TGTGCCAGCAAGCGGACTAGCGGGAAAGAGACCCAGTACTTC. Translating it yields CASKRTSGKETQYF.

This clonotype was observed a few times. V and J are TRBV5-6 and TRBJ2-7, with 7 bases aligning to TRBD1. The CDR3 loop spans 15 amino acids. The J segment lost 0 bases and the V segment lost 0 bases, leaving 3 bases of the junction unmatched. In germline, CDR1 is SGHDT, CDR2 YYEEEE. CDR3 nucleotides: TGTGCCAGCAGCTTGGAACAGGGGAACTCCTACGAGCAGTACTTC. As protein: CASSLEQGNSYEQYF.

By sample share, this clonotype is medium-sized. J is TRBJ1-1 and V is TRBV28; D perhaps matches TRBD1 (6 bases). Per germline, CDR1 MDHEN and CDR2 SYDVKM. The CDR3 extends over 11 amino acids. With 8 bases removed from V and 6 bases from J, the gap between germline ends came to 10 bases. The CDR3 here is CASGRQAEAFF. CDR3 in DNA: TGTGCCAGCGGGAGACAGGCTGAAGCTTTCTTT.

This clonotype occurred a few times. The chain links TRBV7-9 to TRBJ1-4; D gene ambiguous. Germline CDR1 SEHNR, CDR2 FQNEAQ (reference sequence). Trimming cost V 11 bases and J 8 bases, with 12 bases left between them. This CDR3 is built from 11 residues. The CDR3 here is CAVGLPEKLFF. For the CDR3, the DNA is TGTGCCGTCGGTCTCCCCGAAAAACTGTTTTTT.

This clonotype was seen a handful of times. CDR3 sequence reads: CASRMAPPDTGELFF. The CDR3 DNA sequence: TGTGCCAGCAGGATGGCCCCGCCCGACACCGGGGAGCTGTTTTTT. The genes are TRBV5-5 and TRBJ2-2; D not certain. CDR1 is SGHKS, CDR2 YYEKEE, per germline (reference sequence). This CDR3 is built from 15 residues. Trimming shortened V by 5 bases and J by 3 bases, and 14 bases separated the two germline ends.

This clonotype was seen at least ten times. V gene TRBV6-1 combines with J gene TRBJ2-7; perhaps TRBD2 as D (6 bases). The CDR3 totals 14 residues. Germline V gene sequence: CDR1 MNHNS, CDR2 SASEGT. With 4 bases removed from V and 3 bases from J, the gap between germline ends came to 13 bases. The CDR3 DNA reads as TGTGCCAGCAGTGTTGAAAGGGGAGGCTACGAGCAGTACTTC. Its protein is CASSVERGGYEQYF.

In the case of this clonotype: It may be a read error: a sequence one base away is much more abundant. The gene calls are TRBV28 and TRBJ1-4; 8 nucleotides align to TRBD1. There are 14 residues in the CDR3. J gave up 5 bases and V 5 bases, and 4 bases lay outside the gene matches. Germline CDR1 MDHEN, CDR2 SYDVKM. This CDR3 is CASSQTGENEKLFF. Here the CDR3 DNA reads TGTGCCAGCAGTCAGACAGGGGAGAATGAAAAACTGTTTTTT.

This chain uses TRBV4-1 with TRBJ2-2; D is unresolved. The CDR3 runs 14 residues. Germline values: CDR1 MGHRA, CDR2 YSYEKL. V shed 0 bases and J shed 7 bases, with 9 bases lying between them. The CDR3 DNA is TGCGCCAGCAGCCAAGACTCGTATAGCGGGGAGCTGTTTTTT. It is translated as CASSQDSYSGELFF.

CDR3 DNA: TGTGCCAGTAGTATCAACGGAGTCGTAACTAGCTCTGGAAACACCATATATTTT. Residues: CASSINGVVTSSGNTIYF. The rearrangement joins TRBV19 to TRBJ1-3; no firm D call. Trimming left V 3 bases short and J 0 bases short, with 18 bases between. The germline gives CDR1 LNHDA, CDR2 SQIVND (reference sequence). The CDR3 consists of 18 residues.

A few counts support this clonotype. CDR3 residues: CASSQGTGGQPQHF. The CDR3 bases are TGTGCCAGCAGCCAAGGAACAGGGGGTCAGCCCCAGCATTTT. The V gene is TRBV3-1, the J gene TRBJ1-5; 8 bases match TRBD1. This CDR3 comprises 14 residues. The V and J ends lost 1 base and 6 bases, in that order; junction bases with no gene match: 2. Germline values: CDR1 LGHDT, CDR2 YNNKEL (reference sequence).

In its sample, this clonotype was seen once. Since a much larger clone is just one base distant, this may be a read error. This chain uses TRBV7-2 with TRBJ2-1; D gene ambiguous. The CDR3 runs to 11 residues. Germline V gives CDR1 SGHTA, CDR2 FQGNSA. V lost 3 bases, J lost 15 bases, and 12 bases lay in between. This CDR3 reads CASSFSGHPFF. CDR3 bases: TGTGCCAGCAGCTTCTCAGGCCATCCGTTCTTC.

This clonotype was counted between two and nine times. This rearrangement joins TRBV27 to TRBJ2-6; D is uncertain. Trimming cost V 11 bases and J 1 base, with 12 bases left between them. CDR3 length equals 14 residues. From germline, CDR1 is MNHEY and CDR2 SMNVEV (reference sequence). CDR3 coding DNA: TGTGCCGTAGGCTCCTTGTCTGGGGCCAACGTCCTGACTTTC. It encodes CAVGSLSGANVLTF.

V usage is TRBV27 and J usage is TRBJ1-6; D perhaps matches TRBD1 (6 bases). The CDR3 is 16 amino acids. Trimming removed 5 bases from V and 9 bases from J, with 20 bases in between. CDR1 MNHEY and CDR2 SMNVEV come from the germline V gene (reference sequence). In DNA form, the CDR3 reads TGTGCCAGCAGTATGACGACAGGTTCATTGACTTCACCCCTCCACTTT. Amino acids: CASSMTTGSLTSPLHF.

This clonotype was recorded a few times. The junction differs from germline at one of its ends, possibly a read error. The gene calls are TRBV11-2 and TRBJ2-1; D ambiguous. This CDR3 is 11 amino acids long. Per the germline V gene, CDR1 is SGHAT and CDR2 is FQNNGV. The CDR3 DNA reads as TGTGCCAGCCGCTTAAGGAATGAGCAGTTCTTC. Amino acid sequence: CASRLRNEQFF.

This clonotype was detected ten times or more. V gene TRBV7-2 combines with J gene TRBJ2-5; tentatively, D is TRBD2 (6 bases). This CDR3 region has 13 residues. V gave up 9 bases and J gave up 7 bases, with 18 bases separating them. Germline CDR1 reads SGHTA; CDR2 reads FQGNSA. CDR3 in amino acids: CASRDSLMGTQYF. The DNA of the CDR3 is TGTGCCAGTAGGGACTCCCTTATGGGGACCCAGTACTTC.

CDR3 DNA: TGCAGTGCTACCCCTGGACAGGGCTTTAGCTCCTACGAGCAGTACTTC. This codes for CSATPGQGFSSYEQYF. The chain employs TRBV20-1 and TRBJ2-7, with TRBD1 matching 8 bases. This CDR3 is 16 amino acids long. Germline V gene sequence: CDR1 DFQATT, CDR2 SNEGSKA (reference sequence). After removal of 4 bases from V and 0 bases from J, the junction contained 11 bases not matched to a gene.

This clonotype turned up a few times. The chain employs TRBV5-4 and TRBJ2-5; 9 bases are shared with TRBD1. Germline V gene data show CDR1 as SGHNT and CDR2 as YYREEE (reference sequence). The CDR3 is 14 amino acids. Trimming took 2 bases from V and 5 from J; bases not matched to a gene: 4. The CDR3 here is CASSLQGATETQYF. The DNA of the CDR3 is TGTGCCAGCAGCTTACAGGGGGCGACGGAGACCCAGTACTTC.

This chain links TRBV27 with TRBJ2-7, with 7 positions matching TRBD2. In germline, CDR1 is MNHEY, CDR2 SMNVEV (reference sequence). The CDR3 is 13 residues long. V shed 7 bases and J 0 bases; nucleotides not matched to a gene: 3. The CDR3 DNA follows: TGTGCCAGCACCGGGGGGTCCTCCTACGAGCAGTACTTC. It specifies CASTGGSSYEQYF.